The source of this T cell receptor (gamma chain) is a study of Vδ1+ human thymocytes. Regarding the study as a whole: Despite high sort purity, roughly 19% of thymic T cell receptor delta sequences were Vdelta2. Thymic TRG and TRD repertoires appeared highly polyclonal. The authors advised highly purified populations and single-cell validation.

This clone was seen only a few times. No antigen is known for it. The template was reverse-transcribed extracted RNA. Pooled V-gene forward primers with one constant-region reverse primer generated the CDR3 amplicons by multiplex PCR. TCRdb fed the multiplex PCR reads into CATT to redo clone calling. The repertoire consists of over 25,000 gamma-chain clones, with roughly 20% occurring once and the leading ten covering 1.5% to 2%. V lost 3 bases and J lost 5; bases outside the gene matches: 16. This CDR3 spans 16 amino acids. CDR1 and CDR2 from the germline V gene are GITISATS and ISYDGTV (reference sequence).

V usage is TRGV9 and J usage is TRGJ1 or TRGJ2. This clonotype was sampled from a boy under three years old who had congenital heart surgery. Sequences were obtained from Vdelta1+ gamma-delta thymocytes from the thymus. Subset meaning: FACS-sorted CD3+ TCRalphabeta- TCRVdelta1+ TCRVdelta2- thymocytes. In nucleotides, the CDR3 is TGTGCCTTGTGGGAGTCAGTTTATTATAAGAATTATAAGAAACTCTTT. This encodes CALWESVYYKNYKKLF.